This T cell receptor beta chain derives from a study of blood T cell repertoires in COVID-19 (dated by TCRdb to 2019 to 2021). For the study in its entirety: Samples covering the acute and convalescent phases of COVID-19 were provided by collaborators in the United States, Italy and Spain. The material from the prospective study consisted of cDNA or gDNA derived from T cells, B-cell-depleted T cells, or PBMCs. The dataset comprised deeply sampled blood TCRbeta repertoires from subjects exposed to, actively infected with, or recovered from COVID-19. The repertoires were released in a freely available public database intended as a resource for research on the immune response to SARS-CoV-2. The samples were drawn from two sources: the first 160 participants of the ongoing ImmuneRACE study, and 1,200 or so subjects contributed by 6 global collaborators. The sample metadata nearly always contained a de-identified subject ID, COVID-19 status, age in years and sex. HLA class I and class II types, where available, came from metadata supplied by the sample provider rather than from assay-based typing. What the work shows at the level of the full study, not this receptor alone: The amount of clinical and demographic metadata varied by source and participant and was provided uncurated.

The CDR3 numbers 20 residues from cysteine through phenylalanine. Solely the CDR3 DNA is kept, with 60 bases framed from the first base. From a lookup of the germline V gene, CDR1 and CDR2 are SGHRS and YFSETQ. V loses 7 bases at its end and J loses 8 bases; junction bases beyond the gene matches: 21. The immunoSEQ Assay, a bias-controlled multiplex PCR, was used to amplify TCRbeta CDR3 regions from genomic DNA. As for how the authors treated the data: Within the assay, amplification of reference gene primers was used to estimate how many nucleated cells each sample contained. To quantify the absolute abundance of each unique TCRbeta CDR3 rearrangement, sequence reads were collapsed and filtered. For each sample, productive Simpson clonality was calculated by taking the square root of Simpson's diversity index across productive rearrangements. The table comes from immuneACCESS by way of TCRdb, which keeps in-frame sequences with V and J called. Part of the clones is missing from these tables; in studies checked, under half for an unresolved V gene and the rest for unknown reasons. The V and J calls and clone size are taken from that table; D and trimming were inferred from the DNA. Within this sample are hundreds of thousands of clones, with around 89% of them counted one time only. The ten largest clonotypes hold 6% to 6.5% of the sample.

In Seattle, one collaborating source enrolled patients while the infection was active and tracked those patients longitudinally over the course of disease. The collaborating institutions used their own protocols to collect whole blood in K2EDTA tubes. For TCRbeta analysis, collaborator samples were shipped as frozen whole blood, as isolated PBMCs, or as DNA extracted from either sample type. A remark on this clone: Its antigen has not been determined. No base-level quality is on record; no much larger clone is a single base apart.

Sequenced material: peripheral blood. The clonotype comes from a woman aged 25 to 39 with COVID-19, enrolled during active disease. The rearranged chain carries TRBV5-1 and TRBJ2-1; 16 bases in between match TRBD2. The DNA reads TGCGCCAGCGCCACACTGCCGGGACTAGCGGGAGGGCCAGTTATGTATGAGCAGTTCTTC. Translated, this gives CASATLPGLAGGPVMYEQFF.